This T cell receptor beta chain was identified in a study of Ad26.COV2.S vaccination and SARS-CoV-2 variants. Across the study: Donor was assigned to the Ad26.COV2.S arm of trial COV1001. General study points: Vaccine and placebo recipients had comparable breadth of non-spike TCRs.

Treatment: around 19 received Ad26.COV2.S at low or high dose, single or two shots; five or six received placebo; per-sample allocation not given. Sampling happened 63 days after the first vaccine or placebo injection. Aged 18-55 years, donor was enrolled in Boston in 2020. This clone was recorded once. Antigen specificity is unknown. Sequencing used immunoSEQ multiplex PCR; TCRdb keeps in-frame clones, though not all of them. The data hold about 350,000 clones, with around 89% observed a single time. Here the sequenced sample was peripheral blood, taken in a trial of Ad26.COV2.S vaccine versus placebo. This receptor was taken from a person between 18 and 65 years old who received the Ad26.COV2.S COVID-19 vaccine or a placebo.

As DNA, the CDR3 is TGTGCCAGCAGCACAGGTGATCGGAACACTGAAGCTTTCTTT. Encoded protein: CASSTGDRNTEAFF. The V gene is TRBV6-5, the J gene TRBJ1-1, with a tentative D call TRBD1 (5 bases). V was trimmed by 6 bases and J by 1 base, leaving 12 bases between them. The CDR3 has 14 amino acids. The V gene's germline CDR1 is MNHEY and CDR2 SVGAGI.